These 28 T cell receptor beta chains were sequenced from one sample in a study of blood T cells in healthy people across ages. Sample-barcoded 5' priming and a J-beta primer mix drove a second PCR of 7 to 11 cycles. TCRdb re-derived calls from the 5' RACE reads in MiXCR, one entry per CDR3 protein. Of about 930,000 distinct CDR3 sequences listed, about 28% are singletons. In addition, the sample was reused for a study of T cells of mothers and their children.

Specimen: blood. The receptor set was obtained from a woman in her 40s in good health.

There are many counts of this clonotype. The J gene is TRBJ1-2, the V gene TRBV15; a possible D gene is TRBD1 (5 bases). This CDR3 has 16 residues. V shed 3 bases and J shed 3 bases, with 17 bases lying between them. In germline, CDR1 is LNHNV, CDR2 YYDKDF (reference sequence). CDR3 in amino acids: CATSRATVLSDYGYTF. CDR3 coding DNA: TGTGCCACCAGCAGGGCGACAGTACTTTCCGACTATGGCTACACCTTC.

The sample holds a few counts of this clonotype. The chain uses TRBV18 and TRBJ2-7; D call uncertain. V was cut by 0 bases and J by 3 bases, with 18 bases left in between. The CDR3 is 17 amino acids. The germline CDR1 and CDR2 sequences are KGHSH and LQKENI. The CDR3 sequence: CASSPPGRFRDDYEQYF. The CDR3 DNA follows: TGTGCCAGCTCACCACCAGGAAGATTTAGGGATGACTACGAGCAGTACTTC.

The rearrangement links TRBV20-1 to TRBJ2-5; 8 bases map to TRBD2. The CDR3 runs 15 residues. Germline trimming cut 4 bases from V and 4 bases from J; bases unmatched to any gene: 11. Germline-derived CDR1 and CDR2 are DFQATT and SNEGSKA (reference sequence). In DNA, the CDR3 is TGCAGTGCTACTTATCTCCGGGGGGGCGGAGAGACCCAGTACTTC. Its translation is CSATYLRGGGETQYF.

The CDR3 sequence: CATNQIFRVSYNEQFF. In DNA, the CDR3 is TGTGCCACGAATCAGATCTTCAGGGTATCGTACAATGAGCAGTTCTTC. J is TRBJ2-1 and V is TRBV15, with TRBD1 as a possible D gene (5 bases). Germline CDR1 and CDR2: LNHNV and YYDKDF (reference sequence). The CDR3 loop spans 16 amino acids. V was clipped by 9 bases and J by 4 bases, with 22 bases between them. Full variable domain (missing parts from reference TRBV15 and TRBJ2-1): DAMVIQNPRYQVTQFGKPVTLSCSQTLNHNVMYWYQQKSSQAPKLLFHYYDKDFNNEADTPDNFQSRRPNTSFCFLDIRSPGLGDTAMYLCATNQIFRVSYNEQFFGPGTRLTVL.

This clonotype was found a few times. The rearrangement uses TRBV29-1 and TRBJ2-7; tentatively, D is TRBD1 (6 bases). CDR1 is SQVTM and CDR2 is ANQGSEA in the germline V gene. This CDR3 spans 14 amino acids. The germline V and J ends were trimmed by 7 bases and 0 bases, with 16 bases remaining between them. The CDR3 sequence: CSAASRDNSYEQYF. DNA for the CDR3: TGCAGCGCAGCATCCCGGGACAACTCCTACGAGCAGTACTTC.

This clonotype was counted only a few times. The V call is TRBV7-9, the J call TRBJ2-1; no definite D call. Germline V gene sequence: CDR1 SEHNR, CDR2 FQNEAQ (reference sequence). The CDR3 spans 12 residues. Trimming left V 3 bases short and J 13 bases short, with 13 bases between. The CDR3, as DNA: TGTGCCAGCAGCTTGCAGGCATCAAGTCAGTTCTTC. This translates into CASSLQASSQFF.

Comments on this clonotype: A read error is possible here, since a much larger clone lies one base away. The genes are TRBV18 and TRBJ2-5; D uncertain. Germline V lookup: CDR1 KGHSH, CDR2 LQKENI. This CDR3 has 12 residues. This chain's CDR3 is CASSTYQEIQYF. The DNA of the CDR3 is TGTGCCAGCTCAACGTACCAAGAGATCCAGTACTTC.

This clonotype showed up many times. The J gene is TRBJ2-1, the V gene TRBV20-1, with TRBD2 identical over 9 bases. In germline, CDR1 is DFQATT, CDR2 SNEGSKA (reference sequence). V dropped 0 bases and J dropped 3; count of bases not matched to a gene: 3. CDR3 length equals 15 residues. In DNA form, the CDR3 reads TGCAGTGCTAGAGATGTAGCGGGGGTCTACAATGAGCAGTTCTTC. Encoded protein: CSARDVAGVYNEQFF.

Turning to this clonotype: Mismatch with germline at one junction end may stem from a read error. The chain uses TRBV2 and TRBJ1-1; D is uncertain. Looked up from germline, CDR1 is SNHLY and CDR2 is FYNNEI. The CDR3 length is 13 residues. CDR3 protein: CASREGWNTEAFF. CDR3 DNA: TGTGCCAGCAGGGAAGGGTGGAACACTGAAGCTTTCTTT.

In regard to this clonotype: This may arise from a read error, as a much more abundant clone is one base away. V is TRBV5-1 and J is TRBJ2-7; TRBD2 agrees at 8 bases. CDR1 and CDR2 from the germline V gene are SGHRS and YFSETQ. V shed 6 bases, J shed 7 bases, and the junction held 12 bases outside the gene matches. The CDR3 sequence is 14 residues long. This chain's CDR3 is CASTISGGIGEQYF. The CDR3, as DNA: TGCGCCAGCACCATATCGGGAGGGATCGGTGAGCAGTACTTC.

The V call is TRBV11-1, the J call TRBJ2-7; D call uncertain. The V gene's germline CDR1 is SGHAT and CDR2 FQDESV (reference sequence). This CDR3 comprises 13 residues. V gave up 4 bases and J gave up 7 bases, with 14 bases separating them. The CDR3 loop reads CASSSDGYNEQYF. DNA of the CDR3: TGTGCCAGCAGCTCGGACGGGTACAATGAGCAGTACTTC. The whole variable domain, remainder taken from reference TRBV11-1 and TRBJ2-7, is EAEVAQSPRYKITEKSQAVAFWCDPISGHATLYWYRQILGQGPELLVQFQDESVVDDSQLPKDRFSAERLKGVDSTLKIQPAELGDSAMYLCASSSDGYNEQYFGPGTRLTVT.

This chain uses TRBV3-1 with TRBJ2-6; D call uncertain. CDR3 length: 14 amino acids. V lost 1 base and J 4 bases, leaving 5 bases between the germline ends. Germline V gene sequence: CDR1 LGHDT, CDR2 YNNKEL (reference sequence). CDR3 sequence (DNA): TGTGCCAGCAGCCAAGCAACCGGGGCCAACGTCCTGACTTTC. Its translation is CASSQATGANVLTF.

The chain couples TRBV7-9 to TRBJ1-2, with a weak D call TRBD1 (5 bases). From germline, CDR1 is SEHNR and CDR2 FQNEAQ (reference sequence). CDR3 length: 16 residues. The V gene lost 1 base and the J gene lost 5 bases, with 17 bases spanning the gap. CDR3 sequence: CASSLDGAVFVYGYTF. CDR3 nucleotides: TGTGCCAGCAGCTTAGACGGGGCAGTTTTTGTTTATGGCTACACCTTC.

This clonotype was seen a few times. This CDR3 is CASSLGTENTGELFF. In DNA form, the CDR3 reads TGTGCCAGCAGTTTAGGGACAGAGAACACCGGGGAGCTGTTTTTT. The chain joins TRBV27 to TRBJ2-2; TRBD1 agrees at 7 bases. V shed 2 bases, J shed 1 base, and the junction held 1 base outside the gene matches. The CDR3 covers 15 residues. Germline assignment: CDR1 MNHEY and CDR2 SMNVEV (reference sequence).

This clonotype came up many times. The V call is TRBV29-1, the J call TRBJ1-4, with D uncertain. Trimming stripped 7 bases from V and 1 base from J, with 13 bases between. Germline CDR1 is SQVTM and CDR2 is ANQGSEA. This CDR3 has 14 amino acids. CDR3 region: CSALSFRTNEKLFF. CDR3 coding DNA: TGCAGCGCTCTTTCTTTCAGAACTAATGAAAAACTGTTTTTT.

V and J are TRBV7-8 and TRBJ1-1; D is unclear. This CDR3 region has 15 residues. Trimming left V 1 base short and J 3 bases short, with 12 bases between. Germline CDR1 and CDR2: SGHVS and FQNEAQ. The CDR3 protein is CASSLDPGRHTEAFF. As DNA, the CDR3 is TGTGCCAGCAGCTTAGATCCGGGGAGGCACACTGAAGCTTTCTTT. The entire variable domain, with the rest obtained from reference TRBV7-8 and TRBJ1-1, is as follows: GAGVSQSPRYKVAKRGQDVALRCDPISGHVSLFWYQQALGQGPEFLTYFQNEAQLDKSGLPSDRFFAERPEGSVSTLKIQRTQQEDSAVYLCASSLDPGRHTEAFFGQGTRLTVV.

This clonotype was detected only a few times. This rearrangement joins TRBV18 to TRBJ2-5; 8 nucleotides agree with TRBD1. CDR1 is KGHSH, CDR2 LQKENI, per germline. The V and J ends lost 2 bases and 11 bases, in that order; junction bases with no gene match: 16. The CDR3 runs 16 residues. The CDR3 sequence: CASSPFDRGGSGGQYF. CDR3 coding DNA: TGTGCCAGCTCACCATTCGACAGGGGAGGATCTGGTGGGCAGTACTTC.

This clonotype came up a few times. The chain has TRBV5-1 and TRBJ2-5; 11 nucleotides agree with TRBD1. The tail of the sequence fits TRBJ2-7 better, so the J call may be wrong. The germline V gene has CDR1 SGHRS and CDR2 YFSETQ. The CDR3 sequence is 15 residues long. CDR3 DNA: TGCGCCAGCAGCAGGGGACAGGGGGTTCGTGGCGAGCAGTACTTC. This translates into CASSRGQGVRGEQYF.

The V gene is TRBV20-1, the J gene TRBJ1-4; 7 bases are shared with TRBD1. V lost 5 bases and J lost 8; bases outside the gene matches: 5. This CDR3 has 12 residues. The germline V gene encodes CDR1 DFQATT and CDR2 SNEGSKA (reference sequence). CDR3 DNA: TGCAGTGCTGACAGGGCAGGAGAAAAACTGTTTTTT. Its protein is CSADRAGEKLFF.

This clonotype has more than one count but fewer than ten. The J gene is TRBJ2-3, the V gene TRBV19; D is perhaps TRBD1 (6 bases). CDR1 and CDR2 (germline): LNHDA, SQIVND (reference sequence). The V end lost 5 bases, the J end lost 14 bases, and 35 bases lay between the germline ends. The CDR3 runs to 18 residues. The DNA of the CDR3 is TGTGCCAGTAGTGCACCAACCAGGGGAAGTTTTAGAGGGCCCCGTCTGTATTTT. It yields the protein CASSAPTRGSFRGPRLYF.

This clonotype occurred many times. V usage is TRBV6-2 or TRBV6-3 and J usage is TRBJ2-7, with TRBD1 matching over 9 bases. The germline V gene encodes CDR1 MNHEY and CDR2 SVGEGT. Trimming removed 4 bases from V and 1 base from J; junction bases left unmatched: 5. The CDR3 extends over 15 amino acids. CDR3 DNA sequence: TGTGCCAGCAGTTCCCGGGACAGGGCATCCTACGAGCAGTACTTC. It translates to CASSSRDRASYEQYF.

A word on this clonotype: One base away lies a much larger clone, so this may be a sequencing read error. The chain links TRBV20-1 to TRBJ1-5; no firm D call. Looked up from germline, CDR1 is DFQATT and CDR2 is SNEGSKA (reference sequence). This CDR3 region has 13 residues. The CDR3 DNA follows: TGCAGTACTAGTCCCCCGACTGAGCAGCCCCAGCATTTT. It encodes CSTSPPTEQPQHF.

V gene TRBV20-1 combines with J gene TRBJ1-3, with D possibly matching TRBD1 (5 bases). Trimming removed 0 bases at V and 8 bases at J, with 11 bases between. The CDR3 consists of 13 residues. CDR1 and CDR2 from the germline V gene are DFQATT and SNEGSKA (reference sequence). The CDR3 coding sequence is TGCAGTGCTAGAGATCCTCCGGGGGACACCATATATTTT. Protein product: CSARDPPGDTIYF.

The chain joins TRBV28 to TRBJ1-2, with D unresolved. CDR1 is MDHEN and CDR2 is SYDVKM in the germline V gene. Trimming stripped 8 bases from V and 3 bases from J, with 10 bases between. The CDR3 is 12 residues long. Here the CDR3 DNA reads TGTGCCAGCCGAACTCCGCACTATGGCTACACCTTC. Residues: CASRTPHYGYTF.

The V and J genes are TRBV7-2 and TRBJ1-2; the D gene is possibly TRBD1 (6 bases). CDR1 and CDR2 from the germline V gene are SGHTA and FQGNSA. Trimming shortened V by 4 bases and J by 4 bases, and 10 bases separated the two germline ends. The length of the CDR3 is 13 residues. In nucleotides, the CDR3 is TGTGCCAGCAGCTACGACAGGTTCTATGGCTACACCTTC. It specifies CASSYDRFYGYTF.

This clonotype came up a few times. V gene TRBV29-1 combines with J gene TRBJ1-3; no clear D. Trimming pared 2 bases from V and 3 bases from J, leaving 8 bases between. Germline V gene lookup returns CDR1 SQVTM and CDR2 ANQGSEA. CDR3 length equals 13 residues. CDR3 amino acids: CSVEKGDGNTIYF. CDR3 nucleotide sequence: TGCAGCGTTGAAAAGGGTGATGGAAACACCATATATTTT.

This clonotype was picked up a small number of times. The chain joins TRBV3-1 to TRBJ1-1, with TRBD1 as a possible D gene (6 bases). The CDR3 is 12 residues long. Germline values: CDR1 LGHDT, CDR2 YNNKEL (reference sequence). V shed 1 base and J shed 10 bases, with 10 bases lying between them. The DNA for the CDR3 is TGTGCCAGCAGCCAAGGCTCCAGGGGAGCTTTCTTT. It is translated as CASSQGSRGAFF. Supplemented by reference TRBV3-1 and TRBJ1-1, the full variable domain reads DTAVSQTPKYLVTQMGNDKSIKCEQNLGHDTMYWYKQDSKKFLKIMFSYNNKELIINETVPNRFSPKSPDKAHLNLHINSLELGDSAVYFCASSQGSRGAFFGQGTRLTVV.

With regard to this clonotype: A much larger clone sits a single nucleotide away, making a read error possible. This chain connects TRBV20-1 to TRBJ2-1; D gene unclear. The germline V gene has CDR1 DFQATT and CDR2 SNEGSKA (reference sequence). The CDR3 runs to 11 residues. DNA for the CDR3: TGCAGGGGGAACTCCTACAATGAGCAGTTCTTC. This translates into CRGNSYNEQFF.